The 27 T cell receptor beta chains below come from one sample, sequenced in a study of T cell clones after liver transplantation. Data came from immunoSEQ multiplex PCR; TCRdb stores just in-frame clones and leaves some out. The sample yields tens of thousands of clones, 70% to 75% seen once. This material consisted of CD4+ T cells from blood, taken at the 22-month timepoint. The receptors were sampled from a human patient who received a liver transplant. Some of these T cells may belong to the graft donor.

V is TRBV6-1 and J is TRBJ1-1; unclear D gene. This CDR3 spans 14 amino acids. Germline CDR1 reads MNHNS; CDR2 reads SASEGT. The V end lost 5 bases, the J end lost 2 bases, and 12 bases lay between the germline ends. CDR3 amino acids: CASSPRGINTEAFF. CDR3 in DNA: TGTGCCAGCAGTCCCCGAGGGATTAACACTGAAGCTTTCTTT.

The J gene is TRBJ2-2, the V gene TRBV28; 9 nucleotides agree with TRBD1. The CDR3 contains 15 residues. Looked up from germline, CDR1 is MDHEN and CDR2 is SYDVKM. Trimming took 6 bases from V and 5 from J; bases not matched to a gene: 7. In DNA form, the CDR3 reads TGTGCCAGCAGGTCCGGGACAGGGAATACCGGGGAGCTGTTTTTT. Protein product: CASRSGTGNTGELFF.

This clone turned up a few times. The J gene is TRBJ2-3, the V gene TRBV29-1; D is unclear. This CDR3 contains 13 residues. Trimming left V 7 bases short and J 0 bases short, with 11 bases between. Germline V gives CDR1 SQVTM, CDR2 ANQGSEA. The CDR3 bases are TGCAGCGCCTTAGCCGGGAGCACAGATACGCAGTATTTT. Protein product: CSALAGSTDTQYF.

The chain is built from TRBV7-6 and TRBJ2-1, with 13 bases aligning to TRBD2. The CDR3 totals 17 residues. Trimming cost V 4 bases and J 8 bases; bases outside gene matches: 11. Germline CDR1 SGHVS, CDR2 FNYEAQ. The CDR3, as DNA: TGTGCCAGCAGCTCAAGGACTAGCGGGGGTGGGAAGCATGAGCAGTTCTTC. Its protein is CASSSRTSGGGKHEQFF.

The chain joins TRBV18 to TRBJ2-2, with TRBD1 as a possible D gene (6 bases). CDR3 length: 16 amino acids. V shed 6 bases and J shed 2 bases, with 16 bases lying between them. CDR1 KGHSH and CDR2 LQKENI come from the germline V gene. CDR3 sequence: CASSVRGTTNTGELFF. CDR3 bases: TGTGCCAGCTCCGTACGTGGGACAACTAACACCGGGGAGCTGTTTTTT.

V is TRBV28 and J is TRBJ2-7; TRBD1 agrees at 10 bases. The CDR3 consists of 16 residues. With 5 bases clipped from V and 2 bases from J, the junction kept 9 bases outside the gene matches. Per the germline V gene, CDR1 is MDHEN and CDR2 is SYDVKM. CDR3 protein: CASSPLGTGVPYEQYF. The CDR3 DNA sequence: TGTGCCAGCAGTCCACTTGGGACAGGGGTTCCCTACGAGCAGTACTTC.

The J gene is TRBJ1-4, the V gene TRBV7-2, with a possible D match to TRBD1 (6 bases). With 5 bases removed from V and 0 bases from J, the gap between germline ends came to 10 bases. This CDR3 is built from 15 residues. CDR1 and CDR2 (germline): SGHTA, FQGNSA. The CDR3, as DNA: TGTGCCAGCAGCCCCGGGGACACAACTAATGAAAAACTGTTTTTT. Encoded protein: CASSPGDTTNEKLFF.

The chain carries TRBV7-6 and TRBJ2-1; D is ambiguous. The CDR3 runs 12 residues. Germline loops: CDR1 SGHVS, CDR2 FNYEAQ. V lost 6 bases and J lost 7, with 10 bases in between. The CDR3, as DNA: TGTGCCAGCAGTAATCCCCCGAATGAGCAGTTCTTC. Protein: CASSNPPNEQFF.

This clone was seen a handful of times. The chain employs TRBV25-1 and TRBJ1-6; 8 bases fit TRBD1. Per germline, CDR1 MGHDK and CDR2 SYGVNS. The CDR3 runs to 15 residues. The ends lost 2 bases at V and 5 bases at J; junction bases unmatched: 2. The CDR3 bases are TGTGCCAGCAGTGAACAGGGGGCGGATAATTCACCCCTCCACTTT. Amino acid sequence: CASSEQGADNSPLHF.

The chain uses TRBV15 and TRBJ1-3, with D perhaps matching TRBD1 (5 bases). This CDR3 comprises 16 residues. From germline, CDR1 is LNHNV and CDR2 YYDKDF (reference sequence). Trimming removed 3 bases at V and 4 bases at J, with 16 bases between. DNA for the CDR3: TGTGCCACCAGCAGCCCCGCTGTCCAGGGCGGAAACACCATATATTTT. Translated: CATSSPAVQGGNTIYF.

The CDR3 nucleotides are TGTGCCAGCTCACAGGGGGCGCAAACCTACGAGCAGTACTTC. Translation gives CASSQGAQTYEQYF. The chain combines TRBV18 with TRBJ2-7; TRBD1 agrees at 7 bases. With V trimmed by 4 bases and J by 2 bases, 5 bases remained unmatched. The CDR3 runs to 14 residues. The germline V gene has CDR1 KGHSH and CDR2 LQKENI.

The V call is TRBV4-1, the J call TRBJ2-7; 8 nucleotides agree with TRBD1. The CDR3 is made up of 14 amino acids. CDR1 is MGHRA and CDR2 is YSYEKL in the germline V gene. V was clipped by 4 bases and J by 3 bases; unmatched bases: 5. CDR3 loop: CASSLKTGDYEQYF. CDR3 in DNA: TGCGCCAGCAGCCTAAAGACAGGGGACTACGAGCAGTACTTC.

In nucleotides, the CDR3 is TGTGCCAGCAGCGTAGGTCTGCCTAGCGGGGGCTCGGGGGGTGAGCAGTTCTTC. Amino acids: CASSVGLPSGGSGGEQFF. V is TRBV9 and J is TRBJ2-1; 10 nucleotides line up with TRBD2. V was pared by 0 bases and J by 9 bases, with 15 bases of the junction left unmatched. This CDR3 has 18 amino acids. From germline, CDR1 is SGDLS and CDR2 YYNGEE.

This clone was seen a handful of times. The genes are TRBV5-6 and TRBJ1-1; D unresolved. CDR1 and CDR2 (germline): SGHDT, YYEEEE. This CDR3 spans 15 amino acids. The V and J ends lost 2 bases and 0 bases respectively, with 11 bases between them. The CDR3: CASSLVTQMNTEAFF. CDR3 nucleotides: TGTGCCAGCAGCTTAGTCACCCAGATGAACACTGAAGCTTTCTTT. The whole variable domain, remainder taken from reference TRBV5-6 and TRBJ1-1, is DAGVTQSPTHLIKTRGQQVTLRCSPKSGHDTVSWYQQALGQGPQFIFQYYEEEERQRGNFPDRFSGHQFPNYSSELNVNALLLGDSALYLCASSLVTQMNTEAFFGQGTRLTVV.

The chain combines TRBV5-6 with TRBJ1-3; TRBD1 matches at 9 bases. V was clipped by 4 bases and J by 2 bases; unmatched bases: 4. The CDR3 loop spans 15 amino acids. The germline V gene has CDR1 SGHDT and CDR2 YYEEEE. The CDR3 DNA is TGTGCCAGCAGCCCTGGGACAGGGCCTGGAAACACCATATATTTT. Encoded protein: CASSPGTGPGNTIYF.

The chain is built from TRBV5-1 and TRBJ2-3, with TRBD2 matching 8 bases. The junction had 5 bases not matched to a gene; V was cut back by 2 bases and J by 0 bases. Germline loops: CDR1 SGHRS, CDR2 YFSETQ. The length of the CDR3 is 16 residues. The CDR3 DNA reads as TGCGCCAGCAGCTTTGCCTCTAGCGGGAGCACAGATACGCAGTATTTT. Protein sequence: CASSFASSGSTDTQYF.

CDR3 in amino acids: CASSVGPGQGAAETQYF. The CDR3 nucleotides read TGTGCCAGCAGCGTAGGGCCGGGACAGGGGGCGGCCGAGACCCAGTACTTC. This chain joins TRBV9 and TRBJ2-5, with 12 bases identical to TRBD1. This CDR3 is built from 17 residues. Germline-derived CDR1 and CDR2 are SGDLS and YYNGEE. The V and J ends lost 0 bases and 5 bases, in that order; junction bases with no gene match: 8.

V gene TRBV18 combines with J gene TRBJ1-3; no firm D call. This CDR3 is built from 16 residues. Trimming stripped 1 base from V and 3 bases from J, with 13 bases between. The germline V gene has CDR1 KGHSH and CDR2 LQKENI. CDR3 residues: CASSPQTEGIGNTIYF. CDR3 coding DNA: TGTGCCAGCTCACCACAAACTGAGGGAATTGGAAACACCATATATTTT.

The chain recombines TRBV7-9 with TRBJ2-4; TRBD2 matches at 7 bases. CDR3 length: 12 amino acids. The germline CDR1 and CDR2 sequences are SEHNR and FQNEAQ (reference sequence). The ends lost 11 bases at V and 12 bases at J; junction bases unmatched: 13. The CDR3 here is CALTGAGENQYF. The CDR3 bases are TGTGCCCTGACCGGCGCGGGGGAAAATCAGTACTTC.

The chain couples TRBV30 to TRBJ1-5; TRBD1 is a possible D gene (5 bases). The CDR3 contains 15 residues. The V and J ends lost 0 bases and 1 base respectively, with 10 bases between them. In germline, CDR1 is GTSNPN, CDR2 SVGIG (reference sequence). Here the CDR3 DNA reads TGTGCCTGGAGTGTAGCGTACAGGAGCAATCAGCCCCAGCATTTT. This sequence encodes CAWSVAYRSNQPQHF.

This chain connects TRBV7-8 to TRBJ1-1, with D perhaps matching TRBD1 (5 bases). V shed 2 bases and J shed 1 base, with 5 bases lying between them. Per the germline V gene, CDR1 is SGHVS and CDR2 is FQNEAQ. The CDR3 runs to 13 residues. DNA for the CDR3: TGTGCCAGCAGCTTACAGGGGAACACTGAAGCTTTCTTT. Protein product: CASSLQGNTEAFF.

With respect to this clone: Different DNA sequences within this sample yield the same CDR3. This chain uses TRBV5-1 with TRBJ2-3; 7 bases line up with TRBD2. The CDR3 consists of 14 residues. With V trimmed by 2 bases and J by 4 bases, 4 bases remained unmatched. The germline V gene encodes CDR1 SGHRS and CDR2 YFSETQ. CDR3: CASSLAGLADTQYF. CDR3 DNA sequence: TGCGCCAGCAGCTTAGCCGGACTAGCAGATACGCAGTATTTT. The variable domain in full, completed from reference TRBV5-1 and TRBJ2-3, reads KAGVTQTPRYLIKTRGQQVTLSCSPISGHRSVSWYQQTPGQGLQFLFEYFSETQRNKGNFPGRFSGRQFSNSRSEMNVSTLELGDSALYLCASSLAGLADTQYFGPGTRLTVL.

The chain uses TRBV29-1 and TRBJ1-6; 9 nucleotides line up with TRBD1. CDR1 is SQVTM and CDR2 is ANQGSEA in the germline V gene. The CDR3 runs to 13 residues. Germline trimming cut 5 bases from V and 7 bases from J; bases unmatched to any gene: 3. The CDR3 region is CSVLTGGNSPLHF. For the CDR3, the DNA is TGCAGCGTTCTGACAGGGGGAAATTCACCCCTCCACTTT.

The gene calls are TRBV7-9 and TRBJ2-7; D is unresolved. Germline V gene lookup returns CDR1 SEHNR and CDR2 FQNEAQ (reference sequence). Trimming shortened V by 1 base and J by 6 bases, and 16 bases separated the two germline ends. This CDR3 has 15 residues. The chain's CDR3 is CASSLEETLRPEQYF. The CDR3, as DNA: TGTGCCAGCAGCTTAGAAGAGACCCTCCGACCCGAGCAGTACTTC. Variable domain in full (rest from reference TRBV7-9 and TRBJ2-7): DTGVSQNPRHKITKRGQNVTFRCDPISEHNRLYWYRQTLGQGPEFLTYFQNEAQLEKSRLLSDRFSAERPKGSFSTLEIQRTEQGDSAMYLCASSLEETLRPEQYFGPGTRLTVT.

The rearrangement joins TRBV30 to TRBJ1-5; a weak D match, TRBD1 (5 bases). CDR1 is GTSNPN, CDR2 SVGIG, per germline (reference sequence). This CDR3 is built from 13 residues. Trimming took off 0 bases at V and 7 bases at J, with 10 bases between the two ends. CDR3 nucleotides: TGTGCCTGGAGTGTACAGGAAAGACAGCCCCAGCATTTT. Translated, it gives CAWSVQERQPQHF.

The chain uses TRBV7-9 and TRBJ2-3; a possible D gene is TRBD2 (6 bases). The CDR3 is made up of 14 amino acids. Deletions cut 5 bases from V and 3 bases from J, with 12 bases between. Germline CDR1 SEHNR, CDR2 FQNEAQ (reference sequence). The CDR3 spells CASSPGVPTDTQYF. CDR3 in DNA: TGTGCCAGCAGCCCGGGGGTTCCGACAGATACGCAGTATTTT.

This chain uses TRBV25-1 with TRBJ1-2; 8 positions agree with TRBD1. The V and J ends lost 2 bases and 8 bases, in that order; junction bases with no gene match: 7. This CDR3 comprises 14 residues. Germline V lookup: CDR1 MGHDK, CDR2 SYGVNS. CDR3 coding DNA: TGTGCCAGCAGTGAAGTCCAGGGGGCGCGCGGCTACACCTTC. It is translated as CASSEVQGARGYTF.